This T cell receptor (beta chain) was retrieved from a study of molecular identifiers for immune sequencing clone quantification. V gave up 0 bases and J gave up 9 bases, with 18 bases separating them. The CDR3 runs 15 residues. CDR1 and CDR2 from the germline V gene are SGHDN and FVKESK. This clonotype was recorded at least ten times. Previously described methods and listed TCR primers produced bulk TCR libraries. One entry per CDR3 protein results from TCRdb running MiXCR on the PCR reads. Here the sample spans more than 250,000 distinct CDR3 sequences, over 20% being singletons. What was sequenced was naive CD8+ T cells from blood, with Jurkat cell RNA spiked in. Stated subset: FACS-sorted CD8+CD4-CCR7+CD45RA+ naive T cells. This TCR was sampled from a human donor in good health. Some libraries in this study had Jurkat cell RNA spiked in. This chain connects TRBV14 to TRBJ2-7; no reliable D call. CDR3 sequence: CASSQDQASPKGQYF. The DNA of the CDR3 is TGTGCCAGCAGCCAAGACCAGGCGTCCCCCAAGGGGCAGTACTTC. The whole variable domain, remainder taken from reference TRBV14 and TRBJ2-7, is EAGVTQFPSHSVIEKGQTVTLRCDPISGHDNLYWYRRVMGKEIKFLLHFVKESKQDESGMPNNRFLAERTGGTYSTLKVQPAELEDSGVYFCASSQDQASPKGQYFGPGTRLTVT.